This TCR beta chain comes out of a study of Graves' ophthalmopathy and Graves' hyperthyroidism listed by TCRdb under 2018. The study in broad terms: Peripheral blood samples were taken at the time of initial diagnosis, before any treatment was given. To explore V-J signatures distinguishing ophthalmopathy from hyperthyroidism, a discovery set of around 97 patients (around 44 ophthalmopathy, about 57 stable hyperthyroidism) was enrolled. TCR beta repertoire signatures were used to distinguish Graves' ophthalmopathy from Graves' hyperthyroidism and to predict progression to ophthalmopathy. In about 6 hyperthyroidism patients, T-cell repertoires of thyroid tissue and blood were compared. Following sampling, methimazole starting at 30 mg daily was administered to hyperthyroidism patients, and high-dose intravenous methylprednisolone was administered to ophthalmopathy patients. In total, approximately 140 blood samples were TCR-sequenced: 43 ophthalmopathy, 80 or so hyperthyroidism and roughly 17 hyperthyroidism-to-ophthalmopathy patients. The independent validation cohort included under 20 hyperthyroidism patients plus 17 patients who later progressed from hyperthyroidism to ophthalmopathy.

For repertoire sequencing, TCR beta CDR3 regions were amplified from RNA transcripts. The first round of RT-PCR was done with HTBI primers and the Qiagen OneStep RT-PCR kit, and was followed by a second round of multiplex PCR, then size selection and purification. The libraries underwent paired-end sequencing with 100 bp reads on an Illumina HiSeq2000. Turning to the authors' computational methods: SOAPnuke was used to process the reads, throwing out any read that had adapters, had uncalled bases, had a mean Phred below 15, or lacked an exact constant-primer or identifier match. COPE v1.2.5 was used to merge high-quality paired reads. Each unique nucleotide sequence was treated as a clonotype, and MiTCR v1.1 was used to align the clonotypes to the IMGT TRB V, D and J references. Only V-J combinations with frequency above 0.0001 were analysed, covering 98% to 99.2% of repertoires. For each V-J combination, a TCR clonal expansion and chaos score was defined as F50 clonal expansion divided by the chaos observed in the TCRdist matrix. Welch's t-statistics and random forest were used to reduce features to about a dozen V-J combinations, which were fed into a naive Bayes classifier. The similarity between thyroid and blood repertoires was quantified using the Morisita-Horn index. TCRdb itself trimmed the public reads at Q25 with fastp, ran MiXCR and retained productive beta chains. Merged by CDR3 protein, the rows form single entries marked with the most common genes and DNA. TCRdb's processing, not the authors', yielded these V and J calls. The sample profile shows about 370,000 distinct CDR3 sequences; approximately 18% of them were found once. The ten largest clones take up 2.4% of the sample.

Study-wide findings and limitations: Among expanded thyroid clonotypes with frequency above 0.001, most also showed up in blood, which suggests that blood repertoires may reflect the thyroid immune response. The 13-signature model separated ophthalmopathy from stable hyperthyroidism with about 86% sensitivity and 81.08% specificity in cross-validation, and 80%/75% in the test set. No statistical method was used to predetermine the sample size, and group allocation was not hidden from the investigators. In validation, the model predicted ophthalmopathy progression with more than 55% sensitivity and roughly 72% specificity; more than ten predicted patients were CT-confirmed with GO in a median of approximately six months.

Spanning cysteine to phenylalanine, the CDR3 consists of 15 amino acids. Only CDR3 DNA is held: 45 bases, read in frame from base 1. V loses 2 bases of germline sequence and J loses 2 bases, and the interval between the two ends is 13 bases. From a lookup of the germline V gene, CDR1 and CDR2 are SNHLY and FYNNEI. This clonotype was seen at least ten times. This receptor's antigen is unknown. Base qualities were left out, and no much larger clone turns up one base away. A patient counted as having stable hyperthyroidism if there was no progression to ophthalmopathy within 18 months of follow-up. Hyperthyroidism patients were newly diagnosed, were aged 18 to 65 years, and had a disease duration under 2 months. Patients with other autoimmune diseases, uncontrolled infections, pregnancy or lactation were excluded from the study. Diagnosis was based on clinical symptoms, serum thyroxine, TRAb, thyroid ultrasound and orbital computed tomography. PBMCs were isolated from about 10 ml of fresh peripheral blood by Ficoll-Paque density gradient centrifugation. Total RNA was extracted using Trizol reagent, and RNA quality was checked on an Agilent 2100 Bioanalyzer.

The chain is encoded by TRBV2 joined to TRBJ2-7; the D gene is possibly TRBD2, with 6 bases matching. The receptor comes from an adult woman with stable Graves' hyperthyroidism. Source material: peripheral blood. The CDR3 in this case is CASSESRDLTYEQYF. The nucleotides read TGTGCCAGCAGTGAATCGCGGGACTTGACCTACGAGCAGTACTTC.